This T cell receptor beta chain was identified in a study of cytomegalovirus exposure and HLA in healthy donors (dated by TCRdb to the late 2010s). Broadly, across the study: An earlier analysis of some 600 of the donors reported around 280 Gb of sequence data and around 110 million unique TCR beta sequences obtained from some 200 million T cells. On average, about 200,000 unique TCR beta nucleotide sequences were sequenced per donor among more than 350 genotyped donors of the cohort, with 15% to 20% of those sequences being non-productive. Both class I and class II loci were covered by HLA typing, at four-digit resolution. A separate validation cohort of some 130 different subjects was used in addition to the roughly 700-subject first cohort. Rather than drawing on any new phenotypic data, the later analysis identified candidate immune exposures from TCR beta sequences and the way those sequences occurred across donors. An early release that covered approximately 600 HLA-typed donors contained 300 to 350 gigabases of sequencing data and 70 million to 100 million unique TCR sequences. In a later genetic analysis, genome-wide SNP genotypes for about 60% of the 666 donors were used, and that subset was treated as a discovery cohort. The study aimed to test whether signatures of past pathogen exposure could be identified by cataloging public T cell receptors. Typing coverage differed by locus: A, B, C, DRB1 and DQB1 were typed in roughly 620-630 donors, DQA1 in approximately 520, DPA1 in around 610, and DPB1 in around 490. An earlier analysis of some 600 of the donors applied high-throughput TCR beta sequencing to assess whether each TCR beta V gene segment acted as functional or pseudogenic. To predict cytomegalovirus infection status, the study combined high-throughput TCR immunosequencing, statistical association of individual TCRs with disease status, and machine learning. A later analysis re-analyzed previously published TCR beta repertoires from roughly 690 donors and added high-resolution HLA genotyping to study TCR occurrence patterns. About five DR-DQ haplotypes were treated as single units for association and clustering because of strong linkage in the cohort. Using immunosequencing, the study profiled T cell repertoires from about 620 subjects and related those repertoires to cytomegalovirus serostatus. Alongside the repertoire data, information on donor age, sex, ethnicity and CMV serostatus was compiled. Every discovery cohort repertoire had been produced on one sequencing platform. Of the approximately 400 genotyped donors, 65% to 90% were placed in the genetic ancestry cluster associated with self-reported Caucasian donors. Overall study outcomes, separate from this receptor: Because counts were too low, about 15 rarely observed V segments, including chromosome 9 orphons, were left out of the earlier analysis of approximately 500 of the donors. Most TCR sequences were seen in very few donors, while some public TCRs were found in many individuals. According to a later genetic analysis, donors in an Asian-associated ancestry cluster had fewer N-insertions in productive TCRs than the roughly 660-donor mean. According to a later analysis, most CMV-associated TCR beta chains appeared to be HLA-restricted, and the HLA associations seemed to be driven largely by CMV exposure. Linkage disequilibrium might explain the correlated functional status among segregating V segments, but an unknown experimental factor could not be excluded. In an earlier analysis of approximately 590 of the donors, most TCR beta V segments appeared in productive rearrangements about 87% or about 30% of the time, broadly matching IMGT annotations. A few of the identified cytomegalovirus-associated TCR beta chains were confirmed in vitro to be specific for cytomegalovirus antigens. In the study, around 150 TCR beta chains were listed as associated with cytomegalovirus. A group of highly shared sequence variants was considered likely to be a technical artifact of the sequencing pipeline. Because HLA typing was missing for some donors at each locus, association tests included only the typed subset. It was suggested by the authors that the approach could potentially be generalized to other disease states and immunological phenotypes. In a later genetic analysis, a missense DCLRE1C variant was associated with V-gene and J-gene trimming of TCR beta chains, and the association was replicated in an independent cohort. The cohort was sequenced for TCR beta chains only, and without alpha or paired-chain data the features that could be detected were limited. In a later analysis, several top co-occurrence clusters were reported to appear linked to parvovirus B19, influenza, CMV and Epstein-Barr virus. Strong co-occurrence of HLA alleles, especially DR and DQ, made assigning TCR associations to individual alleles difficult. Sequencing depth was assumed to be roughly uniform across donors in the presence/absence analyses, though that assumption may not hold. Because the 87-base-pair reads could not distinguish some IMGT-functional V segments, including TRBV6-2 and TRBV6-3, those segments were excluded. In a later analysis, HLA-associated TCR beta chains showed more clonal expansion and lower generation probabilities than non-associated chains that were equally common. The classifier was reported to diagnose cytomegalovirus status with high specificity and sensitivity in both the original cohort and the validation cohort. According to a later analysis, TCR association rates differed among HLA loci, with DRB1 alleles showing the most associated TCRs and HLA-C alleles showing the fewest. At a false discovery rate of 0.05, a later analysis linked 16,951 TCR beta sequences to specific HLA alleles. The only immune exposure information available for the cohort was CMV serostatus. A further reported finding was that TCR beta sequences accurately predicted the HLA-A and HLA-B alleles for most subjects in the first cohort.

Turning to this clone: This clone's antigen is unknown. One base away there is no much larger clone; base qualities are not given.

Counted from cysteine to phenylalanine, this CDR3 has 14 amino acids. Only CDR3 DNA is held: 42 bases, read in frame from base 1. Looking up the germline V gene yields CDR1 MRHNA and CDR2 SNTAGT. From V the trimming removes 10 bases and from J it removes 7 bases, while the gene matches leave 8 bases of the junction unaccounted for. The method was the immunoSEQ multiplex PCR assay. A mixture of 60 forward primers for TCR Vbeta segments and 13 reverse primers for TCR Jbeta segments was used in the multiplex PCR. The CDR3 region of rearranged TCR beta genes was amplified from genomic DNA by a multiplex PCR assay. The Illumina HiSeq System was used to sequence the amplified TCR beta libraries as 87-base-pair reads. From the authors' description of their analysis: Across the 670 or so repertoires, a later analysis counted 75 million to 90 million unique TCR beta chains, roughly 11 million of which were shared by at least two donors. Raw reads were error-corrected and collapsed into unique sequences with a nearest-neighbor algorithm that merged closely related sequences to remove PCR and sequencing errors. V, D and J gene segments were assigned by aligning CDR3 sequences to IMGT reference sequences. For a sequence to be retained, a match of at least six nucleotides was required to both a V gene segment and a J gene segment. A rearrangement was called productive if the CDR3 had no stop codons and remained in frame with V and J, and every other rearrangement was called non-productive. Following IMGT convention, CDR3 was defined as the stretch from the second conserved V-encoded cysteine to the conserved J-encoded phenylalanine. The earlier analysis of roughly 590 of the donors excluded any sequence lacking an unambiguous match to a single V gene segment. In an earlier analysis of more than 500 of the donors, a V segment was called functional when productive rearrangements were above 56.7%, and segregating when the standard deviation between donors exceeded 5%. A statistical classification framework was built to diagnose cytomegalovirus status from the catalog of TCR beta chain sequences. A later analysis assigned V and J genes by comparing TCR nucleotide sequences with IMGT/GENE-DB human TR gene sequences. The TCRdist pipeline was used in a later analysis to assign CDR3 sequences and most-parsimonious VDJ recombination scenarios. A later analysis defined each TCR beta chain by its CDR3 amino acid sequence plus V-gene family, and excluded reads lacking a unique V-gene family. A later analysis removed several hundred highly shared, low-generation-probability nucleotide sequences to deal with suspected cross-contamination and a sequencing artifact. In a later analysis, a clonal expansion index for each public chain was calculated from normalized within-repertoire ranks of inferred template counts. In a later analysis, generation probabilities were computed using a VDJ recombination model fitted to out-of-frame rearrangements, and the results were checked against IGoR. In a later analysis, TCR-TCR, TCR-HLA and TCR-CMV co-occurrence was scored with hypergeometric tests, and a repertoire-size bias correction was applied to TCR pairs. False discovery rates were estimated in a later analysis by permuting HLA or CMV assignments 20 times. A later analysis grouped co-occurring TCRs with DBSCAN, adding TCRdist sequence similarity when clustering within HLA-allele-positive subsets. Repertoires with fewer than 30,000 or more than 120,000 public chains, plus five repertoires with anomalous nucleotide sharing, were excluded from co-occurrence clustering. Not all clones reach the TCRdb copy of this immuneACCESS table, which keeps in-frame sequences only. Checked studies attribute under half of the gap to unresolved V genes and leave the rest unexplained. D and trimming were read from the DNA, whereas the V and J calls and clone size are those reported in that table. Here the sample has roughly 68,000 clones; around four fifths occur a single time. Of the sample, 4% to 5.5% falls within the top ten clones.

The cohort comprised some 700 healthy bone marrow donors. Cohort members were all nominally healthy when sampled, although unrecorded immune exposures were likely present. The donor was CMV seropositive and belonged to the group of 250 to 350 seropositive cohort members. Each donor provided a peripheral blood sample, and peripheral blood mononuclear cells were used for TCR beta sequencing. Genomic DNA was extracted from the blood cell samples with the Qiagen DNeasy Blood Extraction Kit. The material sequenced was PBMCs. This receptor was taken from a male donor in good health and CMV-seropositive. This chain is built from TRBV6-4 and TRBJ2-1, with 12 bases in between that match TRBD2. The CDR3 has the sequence CATSLAGGRNEQFF. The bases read TGTGCCACCTCGCTAGCGGGGGGGCGAAATGAGCAGTTCTTC.